The 22 T cell receptor beta chains listed next were all sequenced from one sample in a study of T cell repertoires in cytomegalovirus infection. TCRdb independently ran MiXCR on the reads; one entry per CDR3 protein. The sample contains around 530,000 distinct CDR3 sequences, more than 15% of which appear only once. Sequenced material: CD8+ T cells from PBMCs. The receptor source for this set is a human donor in good health (CMV status not recorded). Some clones in this sample may be carry-over from other donors' samples.

In this sample, this clonotype turned up many times. This rearrangement joins TRBV7-9 to TRBJ2-7; 7 positions agree with TRBD2. V trimming: 1 base; J trimming: 9 bases; junction bases outside the gene matches: 9. This CDR3 contains 14 residues. Germline V gene data show CDR1 as SEHNR and CDR2 as FQNEAQ (reference sequence). CDR3 loop: CASSLVISGAGQYF. CDR3 nucleotide sequence: TGTGCCAGCAGCTTAGTCATCAGCGGGGCCGGGCAGTACTTC.

This clonotype was recorded a few times. The germline gene is not matched at one end of the junction; a read error may be the cause. V usage is TRBV2 and J usage is TRBJ2-1; perhaps TRBD1 as D (5 bases). The CDR3 loop spans 10 amino acids. Germline V gene lookup returns CDR1 SNHLY and CDR2 FYNNEI. The DNA for the CDR3 is TGCACGACAGACGTCTATGAGCAGTTCTTC. Translation gives CTTDVYEQFF. Complete variable domain (other parts from reference TRBV2 and TRBJ2-1): EPEVTQTPSHQVTQMGQEVILRCVPISNHLYFYWYRQILGQKVEFLVSFYNNEISEKSEIFDDQFSVERPDGSNFTLKIRSTKLEDSAMYFCTTDVYEQFFGPGTRLTVL.

This clonotype was detected many times. The rearrangement links TRBV12-3 or TRBV12-4 to TRBJ2-1, with 9 nucleotides matching TRBD1. The CDR3 has 16 residues. The V gene end was trimmed by 4 bases and the J gene end by 5 bases; junction bases not matched to a gene: 9. CDR3 bases: TGTGCCAGCAGTTCGTCTTCGGACAGGGGAGACAATGAGCAGTTCTTC. This translates into CASSSSSDRGDNEQFF.

This clonotype was detected many times. The rearrangement links TRBV11-2 to TRBJ2-5; possible D gene TRBD2, 5 bases. The V and J ends lost 4 bases and 4 bases respectively, with 13 bases between them. This CDR3 has 14 amino acids. Germline lookup yields CDR1 SGHAT and CDR2 FQNNGV. In DNA form, the CDR3 reads TGTGCCAGCAGCTCCCCTGGGGAGATAGAGACCCAGTACTTC. Its protein is CASSSPGEIETQYF.

This clonotype was detected many times. The rearrangement uses TRBV12-3 or TRBV12-4 and TRBJ2-1; TRBD1 aligns across 9 bases. V trimming: 7 bases; J trimming: 8 bases; junction bases outside the gene matches: 9. CDR3 length: 14 residues. CDR3 region: CASTPVTGGHEQFF. In DNA, the CDR3 is TGTGCCAGCACCCCGGTGACAGGGGGTCATGAGCAGTTCTTC.

There are a few counts of this clonotype. The chain combines TRBV4-2 with TRBJ1-2; 9 nucleotides align to TRBD1. The CDR3 loop spans 15 amino acids. The germline V gene encodes CDR1 LGHNA and CDR2 YNFKEQ. The junction had 1 base not matched to a gene; V was cut back by 0 bases and J by 2 bases. The CDR3 sequence: CASSQEGTGNYGYTF. CDR3 sequence (DNA): TGTGCCAGCAGCCAAGAGGGGACAGGGAACTATGGCTACACCTTC.

The V call is TRBV28, the J call TRBJ1-5; D ambiguous. CDR1 MDHEN and CDR2 SYDVKM come from the germline V gene. Trimming pared 1 base from V and 3 bases from J, leaving 7 bases between. The CDR3 has 14 residues. DNA of the CDR3: TGTGCCAGCAGTTTATTCATTAACAATCAGCCCCAGCATTTT. This sequence encodes CASSLFINNQPQHF.

The chain couples TRBV24-1 to TRBJ1-2; perhaps TRBD1 as D (5 bases). This CDR3 contains 16 residues. Germline values: CDR1 KGHDR, CDR2 SFDVKD. V gave up 5 bases and J gave up 4 bases, with 19 bases separating them. The CDR3 loop is CATSASDRTDLYGYTF. Written as DNA, the CDR3 is TGTGCCACCAGTGCGTCAGACAGAACCGACCTCTATGGCTACACCTTC.

This clonotype has ten or more counts. The CDR3 reads CASSLGDGNQPQHF. DNA for the CDR3: TGTGCCAGCAGTTTAGGAGACGGGAATCAGCCCCAGCATTTT. The chain employs TRBV6-5 and TRBJ1-5; D gene uncertain. Trimming took off 4 bases at V and 4 bases at J, with 11 bases between the two ends. The CDR3 is 14 residues long. Germline V gene sequence: CDR1 MNHEY, CDR2 SVGAGI.

The chain carries TRBV14 and TRBJ2-7, with D possibly matching TRBD2 (6 bases). The CDR3 loop spans 12 amino acids. Germline CDR1 SGHDN, CDR2 FVKESK. Trimming left V 9 bases short and J 0 bases short, with 9 bases between. CDR3 loop: CASGLSSYEQYF. CDR3 DNA sequence: TGTGCCAGTGGACTAAGCTCCTACGAGCAGTACTTC.

At least ten counts were recorded for this clonotype. This chain connects TRBV2 to TRBJ2-7, with D possibly TRBD1 on 5 matching bases. There are 14 residues in the CDR3. The V gene lost 2 bases and the J gene lost 2 bases, with 10 bases spanning the gap. In germline, CDR1 is SNHLY, CDR2 FYNNEI. The CDR3 nucleotides are TGTGCCAGCAGTGAAAGGGGCAGGCCCTACGAGCAGTACTTC. Residues: CASSERGRPYEQYF.

This clonotype was observed a few times. J is TRBJ2-4 and V is TRBV19; possibly TRBD1 for D (6 bases). Germline CDR1 reads LNHDA; CDR2 reads SQIVND (reference sequence). Trimming removed 8 bases at V and 0 bases at J, with 14 bases between. There are 15 residues in the CDR3. CDR3: CASARDILAKNIQYF. The CDR3 DNA reads TGTGCCAGTGCGAGGGACATACTAGCCAAAAACATTCAGTACTTC.

The V and J genes are TRBV5-1 and TRBJ2-3, with 8 positions matching TRBD2. Germline values: CDR1 SGHRS, CDR2 YFSETQ. The CDR3 extends over 15 amino acids. Trimming cost V 7 bases and J 0 bases; bases outside gene matches: 7. This CDR3 reads CASEEAGASTDTQYF. In DNA form, the CDR3 reads TGCGCCAGCGAGGAAGCGGGGGCCAGCACAGATACGCAGTATTTT.

In this sample, this clonotype turned up many times. The genes are TRBV27 and TRBJ1-6; TRBD1 might be the D (5 bases). There are 15 residues in the CDR3. V was shortened by 4 bases and J by 0 bases, with 7 bases between the two germline ends. Germline CDR1 is MNHEY and CDR2 is SMNVEV (reference sequence). CDR3 sequence: CASSSGGSYNSPLHF. As DNA, the CDR3 is TGTGCCAGCAGTTCCGGGGGCTCCTATAATTCACCCCTCCACTTT.

This clonotype has ten or more counts. At one boundary the junction diverges from the germline segment, which might be a read error. This chain links TRBV27 with TRBJ2-7, with a tentative D call TRBD1 (6 bases). The CDR3 is 14 amino acids. Germline values: CDR1 MNHEY, CDR2 SMNVEV (reference sequence). The CDR3 DNA reads as TGTGCCAGCAGCTTATCGGACAGCTCCTACGAGCAGTACTTC. Its protein product is CASSLSDSSYEQYF.

This clonotype was detected many times. V gene TRBV4-2 combines with J gene TRBJ2-1; 7 bases agree with TRBD2. Germline CDR1 and CDR2: LGHNA and YNFKEQ. V was pared by 0 bases and J by 6 bases, with 2 bases of the junction left unmatched. This CDR3 has 14 residues. CDR3 coding DNA: TGTGCCAGCAGCCAAGATTCTAGCGGCAATGAGCAGTTCTTC. Residues: CASSQDSSGNEQFF.

In its sample, this clonotype was seen once. The V call is TRBV4-2, the J call TRBJ2-1; 10 positions match TRBD2. CDR1 is LGHNA and CDR2 is YNFKEQ in the germline V gene. Germline trimming cut 1 base from V and 3 bases from J; bases unmatched to any gene: 3. The CDR3 covers 16 residues. CDR3: CASSQVTSGYYNEQFF. CDR3 nucleotides: TGTGCCAGCAGCCAAGTGACTAGCGGGTACTACAATGAGCAGTTCTTC.

This clonotype was observed at least ten times. This chain joins TRBV7-2 and TRBJ1-1, with D uncertain. The germline gives CDR1 SGHTA, CDR2 FQGNSA. V was shortened by 4 bases and J by 2 bases, with 11 bases between the two germline ends. The CDR3 has 14 amino acids. CDR3 sequence reads: CASSWEEGNTEAFF. CDR3 nucleotide sequence: TGTGCCAGCAGCTGGGAGGAGGGAAACACTGAAGCTTTCTTT.

In the case of this clonotype: A much larger clone lies one base from this, so it may be a read error. The V gene is TRBV11-3, the J gene TRBJ2-7; D possibly corresponds to TRBD1 (5 bases). CDR1 and CDR2 (germline): SGHNT, YENEEA. This CDR3 spans 14 amino acids. V was pared by 3 bases and J by 7 bases, with 16 bases between. CDR3 loop: CASSFRDSPWEQYF. The CDR3 DNA follows: TGTGCCAGCAGCTTTAGAGACAGCCCCTGGGAGCAGTACTTC.

Only a few counts were recorded for this clonotype. V usage is TRBV4-2 and J usage is TRBJ2-7; 9 positions agree with TRBD1. The CDR3 is made up of 15 amino acids. The ends lost 0 bases at V and 6 bases at J; junction bases unmatched: 6. Germline V lookup: CDR1 LGHNA, CDR2 YNFKEQ. CDR3 nucleotides: TGTGCCAGCAGCCAAGATGGGGGACAGGGTCGCGAGCAGTACTTC. The encoded protein is CASSQDGGQGREQYF.

This clonotype was detected only a few times. The chain uses TRBV20-1 and TRBJ2-1; no clear D gene. CDR3 length: 13 amino acids. Germline CDR1 reads DFQATT; CDR2 reads SNEGSKA (reference sequence). V gave up 5 bases and J gave up 5 bases, with 13 bases separating them. The CDR3 region has the DNA TGCAGTGCTCGAAGGATCCAGAACAATGAGCAGTTCTTC. Translation gives CSARRIQNNEQFF.

This clonotype has ten or more counts. This sequence joins TRBV12-3 or TRBV12-4 and TRBJ1-4, with 12 bases that match TRBD1. The CDR3 is 16 residues long. J gave up 2 bases and V 5 bases, and 3 bases lay outside the gene matches. In nucleotides, the CDR3 is TGTGCCAGCAGTGCCGGGACAGGGGGCACTAATGAAAAACTGTTTTTT. This sequence encodes CASSAGTGGTNEKLFF.